This T cell receptor beta chain emerged from a study of blood T cells in healthy people across ages. Findings of the study overall: Percentage of naive T cells showed a strong correlation with TCR beta diversity.

PCR was performed a second time for roughly 7 to 11 cycles using a sample-barcoded 5' primer and a J-beta primer mix. In TCRdb, the 5' RACE reads were re-called with MiXCR into one record per CDR3 protein. This sample has 700,000 to 950,000 distinct CDR3 sequences, with more than 40% found just once. This clonotype was picked up a small number of times. What it recognizes is unknown. This CDR3 region has 13 residues. Trimming stripped 8 bases from V and 7 bases from J, with 15 bases between. Per the germline V gene, CDR1 is LNHDA and CDR2 is SQIVND (reference sequence). The origin of this receptor is an older woman in good health. Sequencing was performed on blood. The gene calls are TRBV19 and TRBJ2-4; weak D call: TRBD1 (6 bases). CDR3 in DNA: TGTGCCAGTGGCAGGGGTGGAAGTAACATTCAGTACTTC. This encodes CASGRGGSNIQYF.